The present TCR beta chain was sequenced within a study of blood T cell repertoires in COVID-19. In the study overall: Both acute and convalescent COVID-19 samples were obtained from the United States, Italy and Spain.

The repertoire was sequenced with immunoSEQ multiplex PCR; TCRdb's copy has only in-frame clones and lacks some. Of more than 200,000 clones listed, 70% to 90% are singletons. Unmatched junction bases numbered 4, after V lost 0 bases and J lost 8 bases. Per germline, CDR1 MNHEY and CDR2 SVGEGT. The CDR3 contains 15 residues. Everyone who took part was roughly 18 to 89 years old, and they came from some 23 US areas. Participants' reported clinical history set cohort assignment. Source material: PBMCs or T cells enriched from blood (not recorded which). The rearrangement links TRBV6-2 or TRBV6-3 to TRBJ2-1; TRBD2 aligns across 10 bases. The sequence was obtained from a man aged 30 to 45 who had recovered from COVID-19. The CDR3 loop reads CASSYSASGGHEQFF. In nucleotides, the CDR3 is TGTGCCAGCAGTTACTCGGCTAGCGGGGGCCATGAGCAGTTCTTC.